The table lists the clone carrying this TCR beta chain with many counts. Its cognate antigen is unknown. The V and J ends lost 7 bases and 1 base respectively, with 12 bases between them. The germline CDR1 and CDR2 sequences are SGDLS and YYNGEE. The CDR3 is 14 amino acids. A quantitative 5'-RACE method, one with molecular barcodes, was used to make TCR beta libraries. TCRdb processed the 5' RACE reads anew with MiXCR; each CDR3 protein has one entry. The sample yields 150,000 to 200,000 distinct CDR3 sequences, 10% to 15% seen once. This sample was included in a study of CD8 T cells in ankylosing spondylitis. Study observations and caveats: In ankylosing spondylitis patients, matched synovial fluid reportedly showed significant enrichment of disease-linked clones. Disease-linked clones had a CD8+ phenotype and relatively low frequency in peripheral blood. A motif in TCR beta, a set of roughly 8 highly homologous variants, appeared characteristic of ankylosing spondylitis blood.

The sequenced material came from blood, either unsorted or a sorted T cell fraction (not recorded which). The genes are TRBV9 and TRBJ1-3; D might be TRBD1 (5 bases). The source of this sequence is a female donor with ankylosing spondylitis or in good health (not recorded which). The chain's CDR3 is CASGGGGSGNTIYF. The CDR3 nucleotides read TGTGCCAGCGGGGGTGGAGGATCTGGAAACACCATATATTTT.